The 10 T cell receptor beta chains below all came from one sample that was sequenced in a study of regulatory T cells in long-lasting Graves disease. The time point was: persistent/refractory GD, antithyroid drugs over 5 years with positive TRAb. Extracted PBMC RNA gave rise to the TCR library. CDR3-region Arm-PCR and iRepertoire HTBI primers produced the TCR beta libraries. A single record per CDR3 protein comes from TCRdb applying MiXCR to the multiplex PCR reads. The repertoire has approximately 360,000 distinct CDR3 sequences, roughly 20% of them found once; the top ten carry approximately 30%. The specimen was peripheral blood mononuclear cells (PBMCs), collected when the disease was refractory, from a patient treated with antithyroid drugs. Receptor source: a woman in her thirties or forties with Graves disease.

In its sample, this clonotype was seen a few times. The chain combines TRBV28 with TRBJ2-7; 15 bases map to TRBD2. The CDR3 is made up of 16 amino acids. The trim removed 6 bases at V and 5 bases at J, leaving 8 bases unmatched. Germline V gives CDR1 MDHEN, CDR2 SYDVKM. CDR3 region: CASSPAGTSGRNEQYF. CDR3 in DNA: TGTGCCAGCAGCCCTGCCGGGACTAGCGGGAGGAACGAGCAGTACTTC.

As concerns this clonotype: The junction differs from germline at one of its ends, possibly a read error. The chain joins TRBV2 to TRBJ2-2; D tentatively reads TRBD1 or TRBD2 (5 bases each). CDR3 length equals 14 residues. Germline V lookup: CDR1 SNHLY, CDR2 FYNNEI. This CDR3 reads CASSEETGPGELLF. CDR3 DNA: TGTGCCAGCAGTGAAGAGACGGGGCCCGGGGAGCTGCTTTTT.

This clonotype was detected many times. The J gene is TRBJ2-7, the V gene TRBV12-3 or TRBV12-4; D might be TRBD2 (6 bases). This CDR3 contains 13 residues. V was clipped by 6 bases and J by 0 bases, with 9 bases between them. CDR3 in amino acids: CASSKRVSYEQYF. The CDR3 region has the DNA TGTGCCAGCAGCAAGCGGGTCTCCTACGAGCAGTACTTC.

This clonotype has ten or more counts. The rearrangement joins TRBV12-3 or TRBV12-4 to TRBJ1-2; D is perhaps TRBD1 (5 bases). CDR3 length: 18 residues. The ends were cut back, 1 base at V and 3 bases at J, with 21 bases in the middle. The CDR3 sequence: CASSLGTTGGEKYYGYTF. The DNA of the CDR3 is TGTGCCAGCAGTTTAGGAACAACTGGGGGGGAGAAGTACTATGGCTACACCTTC.

The table lists this clonotype with many counts. The rearrangement joins TRBV12-3 or TRBV12-4 to TRBJ1-4; 9 nucleotides agree with TRBD1. J was trimmed by 7 bases and V by 6 bases; bases with no gene match: 9. CDR3 length equals 15 residues. CDR3 residues: CASRIRQGVSEKLFF. The CDR3 DNA reads TGTGCCAGCAGAATTAGACAGGGGGTTAGTGAAAAACTGTTTTTT.

This clonotype was seen at least ten times. The chain recombines TRBV5-1 with TRBJ2-2, with D possibly matching TRBD1 (5 bases). Trimming pared 0 bases from V and 2 bases from J, leaving 8 bases between. The CDR3 consists of 15 residues. The germline gives CDR1 SGHRS, CDR2 YFSETQ. The CDR3 here is CASSLGQLNTGELFF. CDR3 bases: TGCGCCAGCAGCTTGGGACAGCTTAACACCGGGGAGCTGTTTTTT.

In its sample, this clonotype was seen many times. V is TRBV7-8 and J is TRBJ2-5; TRBD2 is a possible D gene (7 bases). The CDR3 runs 14 residues. In germline, CDR1 is SGHVS, CDR2 FQNEAQ. V shed 6 bases and J shed 5 bases, with 16 bases lying between them. CDR3 DNA: TGTGCCAGCAGGGGGGGGCGGATGGGGGAGACCCAGTACTTC. It is translated as CASRGGRMGETQYF.

This clonotype occurred many times. The chain couples TRBV12-3 or TRBV12-4 to TRBJ2-2; 7 bases are shared with TRBD2. The CDR3 is 13 residues long. V gave up 6 bases and J gave up 7 bases; unmatched junction bases: 5. CDR3 in amino acids: CASSRLAIGELFF. CDR3 coding DNA: TGTGCCAGCAGCAGACTAGCAATCGGGGAGCTGTTTTTT.

This clonotype was found a few times. The chain carries TRBV11-1 and TRBJ1-2, with no clear D. The V gene's germline CDR1 is SGHAT and CDR2 FQDESV (reference sequence). The CDR3 is 10 residues long. V was cut by 3 bases and J by 8 bases, with 4 bases left in between. CDR3 sequence reads: CASSLEGYTF. The CDR3 DNA reads as TGTGCCAGCAGCTTGGAGGGCTACACCTTC.

This clonotype appeared many times. J is TRBJ1-6 and V is TRBV25-1; possibly TRBD1 for D (6 bases). V lost 4 bases to trimming and J lost 10 bases, with 14 bases between them. Germline V lookup: CDR1 MGHDK, CDR2 SYGVNS. The CDR3 totals 14 residues. CDR3: CASSGTGSGSPLHF. The CDR3 coding sequence is TGTGCCAGCAGTGGAACAGGGTCTGGCTCACCCCTCCACTTT. Variable domain in full (rest from reference TRBV25-1 and TRBJ1-6): EADIYQTPRYLVIGTGKKITLECSQTMGHDKMYWYQQDPGMELHLIHYSYGVNSTEKGDLSSESTVSRIRTEHFPLTLESARPSHTSQYLCASSGTGSGSPLHFGNGTRLTVT.